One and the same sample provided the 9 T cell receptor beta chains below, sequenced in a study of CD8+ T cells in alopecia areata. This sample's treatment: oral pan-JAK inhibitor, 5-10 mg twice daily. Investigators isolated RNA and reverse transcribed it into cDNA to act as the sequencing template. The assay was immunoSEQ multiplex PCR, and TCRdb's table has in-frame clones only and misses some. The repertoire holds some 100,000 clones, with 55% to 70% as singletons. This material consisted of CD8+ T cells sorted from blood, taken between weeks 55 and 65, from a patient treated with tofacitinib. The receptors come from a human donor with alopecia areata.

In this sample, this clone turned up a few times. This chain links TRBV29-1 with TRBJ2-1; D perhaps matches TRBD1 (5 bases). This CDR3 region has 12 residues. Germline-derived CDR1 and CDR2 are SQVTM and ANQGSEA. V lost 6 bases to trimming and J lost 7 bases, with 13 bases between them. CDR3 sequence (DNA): TGCAGCGTCCCACGGGCAGGGAATGAGCAGTTCTTC. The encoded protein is CSVPRAGNEQFF.

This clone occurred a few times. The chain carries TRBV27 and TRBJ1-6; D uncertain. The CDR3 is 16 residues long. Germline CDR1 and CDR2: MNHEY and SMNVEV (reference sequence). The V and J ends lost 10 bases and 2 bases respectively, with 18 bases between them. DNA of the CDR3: TGTGCCACTGCGGCCGCAGATCGGACCTATAATTCACCCCTCCACTTT. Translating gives CATAAADRTYNSPLHF.

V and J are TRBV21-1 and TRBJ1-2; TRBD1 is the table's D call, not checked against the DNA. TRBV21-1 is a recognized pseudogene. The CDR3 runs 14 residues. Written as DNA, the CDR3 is TGTGCCAGCAGCAAAGCCAGGGGTAGGGATGGCTACACCTTC. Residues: CASSKARGRDGYTF.

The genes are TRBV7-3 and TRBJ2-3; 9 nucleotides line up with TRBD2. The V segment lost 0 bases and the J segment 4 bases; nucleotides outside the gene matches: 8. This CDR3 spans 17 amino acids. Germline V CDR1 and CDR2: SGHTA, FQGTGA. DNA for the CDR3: TGTGCCAGCAGCTTAACGCCGGTGGCGGGGGGGCCAGATACGCAGTATTTT. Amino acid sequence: CASSLTPVAGGPDTQYF.

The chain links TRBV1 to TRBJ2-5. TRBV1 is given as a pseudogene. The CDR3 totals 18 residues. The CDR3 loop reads CTSSQEEGEDCRGETQYF. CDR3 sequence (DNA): TGCACCAGCAGCCAAGAGGAGGGGGAAGACTGTCGGGGAGAGACCCAGTACTTC.

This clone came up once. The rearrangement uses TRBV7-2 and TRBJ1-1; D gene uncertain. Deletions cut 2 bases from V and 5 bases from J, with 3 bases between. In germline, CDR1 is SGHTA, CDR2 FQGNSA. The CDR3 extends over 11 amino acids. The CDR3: CASSLRTEAFF. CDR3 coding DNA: TGTGCCAGCAGCTTAAGAACTGAAGCTTTCTTT.

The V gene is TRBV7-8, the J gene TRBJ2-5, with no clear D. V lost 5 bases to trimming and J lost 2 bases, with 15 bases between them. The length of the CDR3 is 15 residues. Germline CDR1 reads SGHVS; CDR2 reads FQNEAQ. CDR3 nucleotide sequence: TGTGCCAGCAGCCAAGGTCCAATCCTTCAAGAGACCCAGTACTTC. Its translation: CASSQGPILQETQYF.

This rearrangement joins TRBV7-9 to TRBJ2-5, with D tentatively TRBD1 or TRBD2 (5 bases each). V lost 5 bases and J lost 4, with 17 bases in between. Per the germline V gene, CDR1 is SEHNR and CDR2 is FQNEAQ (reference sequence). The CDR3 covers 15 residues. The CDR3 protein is CASSTGPDIRETQYF. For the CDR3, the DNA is TGTGCCAGCAGCACGGGACCGGATATTAGAGAGACCCAGTACTTC.

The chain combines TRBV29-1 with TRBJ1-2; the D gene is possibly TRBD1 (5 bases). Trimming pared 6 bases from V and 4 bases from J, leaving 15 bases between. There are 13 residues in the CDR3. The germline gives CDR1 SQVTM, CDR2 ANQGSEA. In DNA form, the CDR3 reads TGCAGCGTGTCATTACGGGACGCCTATGGCTACACCTTC. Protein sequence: CSVSLRDAYGYTF.